The rows below give T cell receptor beta chains drawn from one sample of a study of T-cell reconstitution after alpha-beta-depleted transplantation in children. TCRdb ran MiXCR on the PCR reads and lists one entry per CDR3 protein. The sample carries about 300,000 distinct CDR3 sequences, 10% recorded once. Sample: PBMCs, taken before TCRalphabeta/CD19-depleted stem cell transplant. The receptors derive from a boy under two years old with acute myeloid leukemia, due to receive a stem cell transplant. The conserved cysteine and the conserved F or W are not part of the CDR3 here. The D gene is left open where the match is weak.

>TRBJ2-2|14|TRBV14|TRBD2
ASSQDPPGLVWELF
>TRBJ1-1|13|TRBV18|TRBD1
ASSPTGALNTEAF
>TRBJ2-7|13|TRBV5-1|TRBD1
ASSGTGKENYEQY
>TRBJ2-3|13|TRBV5-4|NA
ASSSPRLDTDTQY
>TRBJ2-7|13|TRBV12-3/TRBV12-4|NA
ASSFRRGAMDEQY
>TRBJ1-3|13|TRBV30|NA
AWILETASGNTIY
>TRBJ2-3|16|TRBV6-5|TRBD2
ASSSPFTSGGRTDTQY
>TRBJ1-1|13|TRBV7-6|TRBD1
ASSKGQVGNTEAF
>TRBJ2-5|14|TRBV7-2|NA
ASSLYGTTIRETQY
>TRBJ2-1|15|TRBV29-1|NA
SVDGVRAQGPYNEQF
>TRBJ2-3|12|TRBV12-5|TRBD2
ASGPGLASDTQY
>TRBJ2-7|13|TRBV7-6|TRBD1
ASSLARDRVYEQY
>TRBJ1-4|13|TRBV4-2|TRBD1
ASSAPGQGDEKLF
>TRBJ2-5|11|TRBV19|NA
ASSIVLAETQY
>TRBJ1-6|13|TRBV4-3|TRBD1
ASSQQDRELSPLH
>TRBJ2-1|14|TRBV5-1|TRBD1
ASSKPPDRVYNEQF
>TRBJ2-2|13|TRBV28|NA
ASSKDPTNTGELF
>TRBJ1-4|13|TRBV11-2|NA
ASSLLGAPNEKLF
>TRBJ2-3|10|TRBV4-3|NA
ASSEEVGTQY
>TRBJ1-1|14|TRBV28|TRBD1
ASSPLRGGAYTEAF
>TRBJ2-5|16|TRBV11-2|TRBD1
ASSLPGQGDPNQETQY
>TRBJ2-4|11|TRBV29-1|NA
SVRSVGQNIQY
>TRBJ2-1|18|TRBV20-1|TRBD2
SAREPGQVKAGGHNNEQF
>TRBJ2-1|15|TRBV9|NA
ASSVGVGTYSYNEQF
>TRBJ2-7|11|TRBV5-1|NA
ASSLARFYEQY
>TRBJ1-1|10|TRBV6-5|NA
ASSFFAGEAF
>TRBJ2-3|13|TRBV5-1|TRBD1
ASSLVTGDTDTQY
>TRBJ2-1|12|TRBV5-1|TRBD2
ASSSNAGGNEQF
>TRBJ2-1|18|TRBV11-2|TRBD2
ASSVGLLAGGLSSYNEQF
>TRBJ2-1|15|TRBV7-3|TRBD2
ASSFFGRGSSYNEQF
>TRBJ2-5|12|TRBV25-1|NA
ASSRMPQGETQY
>TRBJ2-5|14|TRBV28|NA
ASSPIQAKYQETQY
>TRBJ2-2|13|TRBV7-9|NA
ASSLRDLLPGELF
>TRBJ2-5|12|TRBV28|TRBD1
ASTEDRVQETQY
>TRBJ2-3|14|TRBV7-9|NA
ASSPPTVLSTDTQY
>TRBJ1-2|12|TRBV7-2|NA
ASTLGWTMAGYT
>TRBJ2-7|12|TRBV29-1|NA
SVEAGDPPYEQY
>TRBJ1-2|13|TRBV4-3|TRBD1
ASSPGGQGNYGYT
>TRBJ2-7|10|TRBV10-3|NA
AIRDNSYEQY
>TRBJ2-1|17|TRBV12-3/TRBV12-4|TRBD2
ASSLRDKGLAGGWNEQF
>TRBJ2-7|9|TRBV20-1|NA
SAREFYEQY
>TRBJ2-7|13|TRBV12-3/TRBV12-4|NA
ASSLSSPSSYEQY
>TRBJ2-1|10|TRBV18|NA
ASSPPGNEQF
>TRBJ1-3|19|TRBV10-3|NA
AISERYSGNFLKAARATIY
>TRBJ2-1|12|TRBV28|NA
ASKDETGTNEQF
>TRBJ2-3|12|TRBV20-1|TRBD2
SAILAGAKDTQY
>TRBJ2-3|15|TRBV5-1|TRBD2
ASSLDQLAGGFDTQY
>TRBJ2-7|9|TRBV9|NA
ASSGGNEQY
>TRBJ2-3|12|TRBV5-1|TRBD1
ASYRGLDTDTQY
>TRBJ2-5|13|TRBV7-8|TRBD2
ASSSSGGALETQY
>TRBJ1-6|11|TRBV27|NA
ASSSQGFSPLH
>TRBJ2-7|12|TRBV9|TRBD1
ASSAGQDDYEQY
>TRBJ2-3|12|TRBV12-3/TRBV12-4|NA
ASSLVSYTDTQY
>TRBJ2-7|16|TRBV25-1|TRBD2
ASSGTWGTEAGDYEQY
>TRBJ2-1|12|TRBV20-1|NA
SARDFEGAGEQF